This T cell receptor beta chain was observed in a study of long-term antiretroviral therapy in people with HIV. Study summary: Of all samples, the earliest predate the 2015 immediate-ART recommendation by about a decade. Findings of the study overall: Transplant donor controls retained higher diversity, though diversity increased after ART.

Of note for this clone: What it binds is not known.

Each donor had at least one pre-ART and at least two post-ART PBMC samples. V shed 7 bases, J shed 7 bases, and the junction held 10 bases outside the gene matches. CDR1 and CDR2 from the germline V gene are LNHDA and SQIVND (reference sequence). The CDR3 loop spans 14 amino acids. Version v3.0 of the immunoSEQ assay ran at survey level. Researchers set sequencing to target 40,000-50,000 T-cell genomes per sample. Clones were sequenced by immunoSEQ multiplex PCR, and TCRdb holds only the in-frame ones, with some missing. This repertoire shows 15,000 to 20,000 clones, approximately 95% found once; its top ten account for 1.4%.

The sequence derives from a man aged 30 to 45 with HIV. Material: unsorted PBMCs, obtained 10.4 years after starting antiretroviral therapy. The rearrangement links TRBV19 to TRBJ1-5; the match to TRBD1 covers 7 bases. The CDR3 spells CASNPVQGGQPQHF. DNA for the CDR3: TGTGCCAGTAACCCAGTCCAGGGGGGGCAGCCCCAGCATTTT.